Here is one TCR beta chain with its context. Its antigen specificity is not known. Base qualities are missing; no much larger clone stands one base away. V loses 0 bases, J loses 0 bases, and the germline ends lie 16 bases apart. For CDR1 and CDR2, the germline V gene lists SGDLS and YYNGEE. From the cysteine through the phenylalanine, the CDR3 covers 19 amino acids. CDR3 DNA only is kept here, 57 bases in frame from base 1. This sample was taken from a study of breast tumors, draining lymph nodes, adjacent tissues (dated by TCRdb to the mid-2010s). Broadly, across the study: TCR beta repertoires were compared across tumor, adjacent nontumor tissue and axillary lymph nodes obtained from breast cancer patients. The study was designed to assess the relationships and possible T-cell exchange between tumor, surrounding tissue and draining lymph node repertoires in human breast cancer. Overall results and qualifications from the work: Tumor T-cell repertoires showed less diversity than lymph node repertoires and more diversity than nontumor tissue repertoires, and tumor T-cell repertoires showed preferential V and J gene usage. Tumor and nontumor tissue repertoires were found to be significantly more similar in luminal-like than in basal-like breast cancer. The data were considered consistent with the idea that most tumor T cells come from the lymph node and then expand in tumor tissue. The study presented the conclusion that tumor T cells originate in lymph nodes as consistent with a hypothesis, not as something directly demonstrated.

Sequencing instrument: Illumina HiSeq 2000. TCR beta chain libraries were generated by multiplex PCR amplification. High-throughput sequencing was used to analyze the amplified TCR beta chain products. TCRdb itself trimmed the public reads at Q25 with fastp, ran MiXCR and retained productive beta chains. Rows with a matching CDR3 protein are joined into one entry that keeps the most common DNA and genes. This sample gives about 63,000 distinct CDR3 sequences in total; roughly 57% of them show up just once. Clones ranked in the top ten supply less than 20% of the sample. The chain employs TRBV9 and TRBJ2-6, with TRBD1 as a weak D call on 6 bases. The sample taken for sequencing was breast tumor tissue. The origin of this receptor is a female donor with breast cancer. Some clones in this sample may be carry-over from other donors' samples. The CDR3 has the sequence CASSVGGTQGPSGANVLTF. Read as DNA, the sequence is TGTGCCAGCAGCGTAGGGGGGACACAGGGACCCTCTGGGGCCAACGTCCTGACTTTC.